Listed below are T cell receptor beta chains from one sample, sequenced in a study of T cell clones after liver transplantation. The table came from immunoSEQ multiplex PCR; TCRdb's copy has only in-frame clones and leaves some out. This table holds nearly 55,000 clones, about 88% found once. The sample here was CD4+ T cells from blood, taken before liver transplant. These receptor sequences come from a human donor who received a liver transplant. Both conserved end residues are part of each CDR3. The D gene is left open where the match is weak. For some rows the clone size is stated as once, few or many, or as a class when expanded; others skip it.

DNA: TGTGCCAGCAGCTTAGCGCTCAGCGGGAGTACGCAGTATTTT
CDR3: CASSLALSGSTQYF
V: TRBV7-2
J: TRBJ2-3
size: NA
D: TRBD2

DNA: TGTGCCAGTAGTAGAGGGACAGCAAATGAAAAACTGTTTTTT
CDR3: CASSRGTANEKLFF
V: TRBV19
J: TRBJ1-4
size: few
D: TRBD1

DNA: TGCGCCAGCAGCGTGGGACCCACAGATACGCAGTATTTT
CDR3: CASSVGPTDTQYF
V: TRBV5-1
J: TRBJ2-3
size: NA
D: NA

DNA: TGCGCCAGCAGCCAATCGGCGAGGGGGGAAGAGCAGTTCTTC
CDR3: CASSQSARGEEQFF
V: TRBV4-3
J: TRBJ2-1
size: few
D: NA

DNA: TGTGCCAGCAGTTACCGACAGGGAGATAATGAAAAACTGTTTTTT
CDR3: CASSYRQGDNEKLFF
V: TRBV6-5
J: TRBJ1-4
size: NA
D: TRBD1

DNA: TGTGCCAGCAGCGTGCGACTAGCGGGCACAGATACGCAGTATTTT
CDR3: CASSVRLAGTDTQYF
V: TRBV9
J: TRBJ2-3
size: NA
D: TRBD2

DNA: TGTGCCAGCAGCTTGACGGGACACCCACCCTACAATGAGCAGTTCTTC
CDR3: CASSLTGHPPYNEQFF
V: TRBV7-9
J: TRBJ2-1
size: NA
D: NA

DNA: TGTGCCAGCAGCTCAAACGGAGCTGGGGGGGCCAACGTCCTGACTTTC
CDR3: CASSSNGAGGANVLTF
V: TRBV5-8
J: TRBJ2-6
size: once
D: NA

DNA: TGTGCCAGCAGCTTAGGCAAGGGCGCGGGTTTCCCTGAAGCTTTCTTT
CDR3: CASSLGKGAGFPEAFF
V: TRBV11-2
J: TRBJ1-1
size: NA
D: NA

DNA: TGTGCCACCCGGTCCGACAGGGGGGGAGGCGGGGAGCTGTTTTTT
CDR3: CATRSDRGGGGELFF
V: TRBV27
J: TRBJ2-2
size: NA
D: TRBD1

DNA: TGTGCTAGTGGTTTGGAGGGGGATACGCAGTATTTT
CDR3: CASGLEGDTQYF
V: TRBV12-5
J: TRBJ2-3
size: NA
D: NA

DNA: TGTGCCAGCTCCGCCCAGCAGGGTCCTTACGAGCAGTACTTC
CDR3: CASSAQQGPYEQYF
V: TRBV18
J: TRBJ2-7
size: NA
D: NA

DNA: TGCGCCAGCAGCCAAGATAGTAGTGGACTAGCGTTGGTAGATACGCAGTATTTT
CDR3: CASSQDSSGLALVDTQYF
V: TRBV4-1
J: TRBJ2-3
size: NA
D: TRBD2

DNA: TGTGCCATCAGTGAGGGAACCGGGGAGCTGTTTTTT
CDR3: CAISEGTGELFF
V: TRBV10-3
J: TRBJ2-2
size: medium-sized
D: NA

DNA: TGTGCCATTTCAAGCGGGAGAGTAACCGGGGAGCTGTTTTTT
CDR3: CAISSGRVTGELFF
V: TRBV19
J: TRBJ2-2
size: NA
D: TRBD2

DNA: TGCAGCGTCAAGAGACTAGCGGGGGGGCCAGATACGCAGTATTTT
CDR3: CSVKRLAGGPDTQYF
V: TRBV29-1
J: TRBJ2-3
size: NA
D: TRBD2

DNA: TGTGCCAGCAGCGTATCTAGCGGGGGGCTAGAGACCCAGTACTTC
CDR3: CASSVSSGGLETQYF
V: TRBV9
J: TRBJ2-5
size: NA
D: TRBD2

DNA: TGTGCCAGTACCAGCGGCACCGGGGAGCTGTTTTTT
CDR3: CASTSGTGELFF
V: TRBV19
J: TRBJ2-2
size: NA
D: NA

DNA: TGCAGCGTCTATCAGGACGGGGAGCTGTTTTTT
CDR3: CSVYQDGELFF
V: TRBV29-1
J: TRBJ2-2
size: NA
D: NA